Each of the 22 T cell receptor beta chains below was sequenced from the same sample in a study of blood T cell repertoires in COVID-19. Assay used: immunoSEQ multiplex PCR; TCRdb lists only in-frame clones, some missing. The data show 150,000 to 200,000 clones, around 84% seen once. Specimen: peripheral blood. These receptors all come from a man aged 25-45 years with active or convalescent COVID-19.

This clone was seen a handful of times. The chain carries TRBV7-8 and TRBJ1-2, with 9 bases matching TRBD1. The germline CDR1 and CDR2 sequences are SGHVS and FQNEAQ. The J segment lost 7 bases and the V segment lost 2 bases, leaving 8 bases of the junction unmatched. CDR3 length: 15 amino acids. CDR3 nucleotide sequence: TGTGCCAGCAGCTTATCGCGGACAGGGGCGGGTGGCTACACCTTC. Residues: CASSLSRTGAGGYTF. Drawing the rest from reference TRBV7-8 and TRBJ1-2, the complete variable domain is GAGVSQSPRYKVAKRGQDVALRCDPISGHVSLFWYQQALGQGPEFLTYFQNEAQLDKSGLPSDRFFAERPEGSVSTLKIQRTQQEDSAVYLCASSLSRTGAGGYTFGSGTRLTVV.

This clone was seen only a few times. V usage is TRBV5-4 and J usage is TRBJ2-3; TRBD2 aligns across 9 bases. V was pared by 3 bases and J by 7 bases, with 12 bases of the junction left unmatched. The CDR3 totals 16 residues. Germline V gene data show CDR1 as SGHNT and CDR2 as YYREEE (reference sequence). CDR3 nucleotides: TGTGCCAGCAGCTCCTACGGGACTAGCATCGCAAATACGCAGTATTTT. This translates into CASSSYGTSIANTQYF.

The CDR3 DNA sequence: TGCGCCAGCAGCTTGGGCGAGCCGCTCTCGGAGGGAGATACGCAGTATTTT. Protein product: CASSLGEPLSEGDTQYF. The chain carries TRBV5-1 and TRBJ2-3; possible D gene TRBD2, 6 bases. Germline V gives CDR1 SGHRS, CDR2 YFSETQ. The CDR3 spans 17 residues. V dropped 0 bases and J dropped 5 bases, with 19 bases sitting between them.

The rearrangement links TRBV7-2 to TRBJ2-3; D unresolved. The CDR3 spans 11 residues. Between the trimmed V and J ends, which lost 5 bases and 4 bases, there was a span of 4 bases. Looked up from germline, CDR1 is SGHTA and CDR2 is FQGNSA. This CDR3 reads CASSLADTQYF. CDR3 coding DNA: TGTGCCAGCAGCCTTGCAGATACGCAGTATTTT.

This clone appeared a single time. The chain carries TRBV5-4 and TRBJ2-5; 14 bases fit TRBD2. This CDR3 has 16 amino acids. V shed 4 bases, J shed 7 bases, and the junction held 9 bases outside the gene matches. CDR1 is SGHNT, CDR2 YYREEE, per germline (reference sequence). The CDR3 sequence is CASSPWTSGGLGTQYF. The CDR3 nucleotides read TGTGCCAGCAGCCCATGGACTAGCGGGGGGCTGGGGACCCAGTACTTC.

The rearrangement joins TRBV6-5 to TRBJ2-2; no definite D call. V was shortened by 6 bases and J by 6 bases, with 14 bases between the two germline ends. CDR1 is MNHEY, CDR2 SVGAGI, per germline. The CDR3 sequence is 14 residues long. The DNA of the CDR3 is TGTGCCAGCAGCCGTCTCCAGGTGGCCGGGGAGCTGTTTTTT. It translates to CASSRLQVAGELFF.

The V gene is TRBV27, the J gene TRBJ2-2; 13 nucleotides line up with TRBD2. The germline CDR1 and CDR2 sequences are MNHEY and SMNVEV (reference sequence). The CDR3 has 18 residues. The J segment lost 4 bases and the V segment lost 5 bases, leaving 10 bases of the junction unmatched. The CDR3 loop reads CASSTRTSGRRSTGELFF. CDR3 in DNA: TGTGCCAGCAGTACGAGGACTAGCGGGAGACGGAGCACCGGGGAGCTGTTTTTT.

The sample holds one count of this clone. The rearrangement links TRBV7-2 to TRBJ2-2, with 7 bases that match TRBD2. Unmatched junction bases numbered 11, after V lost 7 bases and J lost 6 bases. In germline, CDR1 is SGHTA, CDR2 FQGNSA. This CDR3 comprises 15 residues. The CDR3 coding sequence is TGTGCCAGCAACCTCCGGGACTATCTCCCCGGGGAGCTGTTTTTT. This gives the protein CASNLRDYLPGELFF.

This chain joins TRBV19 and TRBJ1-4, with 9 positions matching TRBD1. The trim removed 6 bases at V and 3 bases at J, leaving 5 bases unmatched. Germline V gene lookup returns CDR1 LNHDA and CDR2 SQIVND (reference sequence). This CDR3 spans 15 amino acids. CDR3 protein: CASSPRQGANEKLFF. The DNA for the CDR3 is TGTGCCAGTAGCCCGAGACAGGGGGCTAATGAAAAACTGTTTTTT.

The CDR3 region is CSVGAGADNEQFF. CDR3 nucleotide sequence: TGCAGCGTTGGAGCGGGGGCGGACAATGAGCAGTTCTTC. This rearrangement joins TRBV29-1 to TRBJ2-1; 8 positions agree with TRBD2. Germline lookup yields CDR1 SQVTM and CDR2 ANQGSEA. V dropped 4 bases and J dropped 5; count of bases not matched to a gene: 4. The length of the CDR3 is 13 residues.

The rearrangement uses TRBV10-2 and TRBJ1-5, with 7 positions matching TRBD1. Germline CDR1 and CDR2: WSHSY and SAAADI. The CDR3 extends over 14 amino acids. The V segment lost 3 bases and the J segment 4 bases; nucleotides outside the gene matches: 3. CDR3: CASSEGQANQPQHF. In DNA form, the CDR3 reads TGCGCCAGCAGTGAAGGACAGGCTAATCAGCCCCAGCATTTT.

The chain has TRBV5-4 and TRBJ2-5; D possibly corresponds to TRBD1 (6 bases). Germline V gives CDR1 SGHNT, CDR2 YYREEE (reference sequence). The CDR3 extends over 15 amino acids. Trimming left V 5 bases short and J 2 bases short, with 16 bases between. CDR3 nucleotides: TGTGCCAGCAGTACCAGGACAGATCTGCAAGAGACCCAGTACTTC. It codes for CASSTRTDLQETQYF.

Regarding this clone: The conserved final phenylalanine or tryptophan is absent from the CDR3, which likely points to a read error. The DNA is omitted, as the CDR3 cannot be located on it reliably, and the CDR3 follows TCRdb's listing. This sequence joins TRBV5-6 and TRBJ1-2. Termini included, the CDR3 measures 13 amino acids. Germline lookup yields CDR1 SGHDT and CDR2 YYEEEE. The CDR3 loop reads CASSLGRQALPAV.

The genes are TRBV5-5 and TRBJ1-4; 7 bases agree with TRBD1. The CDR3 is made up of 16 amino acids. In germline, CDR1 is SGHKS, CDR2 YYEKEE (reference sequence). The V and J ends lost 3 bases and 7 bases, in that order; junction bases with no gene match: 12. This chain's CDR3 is CASSSGTVLSGEKLFF. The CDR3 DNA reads TGTGCCAGCAGCTCCGGGACAGTCCTTTCCGGTGAAAAACTGTTTTTT.

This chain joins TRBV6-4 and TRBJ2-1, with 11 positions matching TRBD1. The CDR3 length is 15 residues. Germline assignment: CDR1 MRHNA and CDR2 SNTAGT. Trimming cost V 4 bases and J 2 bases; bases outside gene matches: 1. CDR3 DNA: TGTGCCAGCAGTGGGGGACAGGGGGCCTACAATGAGCAGTTCTTC. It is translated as CASSGGQGAYNEQFF.

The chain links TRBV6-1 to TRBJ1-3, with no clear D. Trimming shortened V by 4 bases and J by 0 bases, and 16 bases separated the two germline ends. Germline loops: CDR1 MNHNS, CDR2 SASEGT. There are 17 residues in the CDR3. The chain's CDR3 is CASSVHNRLYSGNTIYF. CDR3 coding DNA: TGTGCCAGCAGTGTTCATAACCGACTGTACTCTGGAAACACCATATATTTT.

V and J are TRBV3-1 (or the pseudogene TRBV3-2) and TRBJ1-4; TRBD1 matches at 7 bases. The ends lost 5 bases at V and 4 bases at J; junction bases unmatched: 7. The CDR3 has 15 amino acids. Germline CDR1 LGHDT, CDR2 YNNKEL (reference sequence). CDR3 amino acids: CASSGTGDGNEKLFF. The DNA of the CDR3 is TGTGCCAGCAGCGGAACAGGGGACGGTAATGAAAAACTGTTTTTT.

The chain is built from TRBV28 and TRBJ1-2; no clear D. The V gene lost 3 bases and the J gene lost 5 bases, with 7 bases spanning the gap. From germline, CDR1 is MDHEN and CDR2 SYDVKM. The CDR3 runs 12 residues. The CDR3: CASSFYAYGYTF. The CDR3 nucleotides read TGTGCCAGCAGTTTCTATGCGTATGGCTACACCTTC.

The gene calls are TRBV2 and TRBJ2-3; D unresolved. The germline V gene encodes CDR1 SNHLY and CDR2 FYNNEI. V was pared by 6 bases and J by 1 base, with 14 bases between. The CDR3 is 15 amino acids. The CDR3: CASRARVSGTDTQYF. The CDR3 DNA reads TGTGCCAGCAGGGCACGGGTGAGTGGCACAGATACGCAGTATTTT.

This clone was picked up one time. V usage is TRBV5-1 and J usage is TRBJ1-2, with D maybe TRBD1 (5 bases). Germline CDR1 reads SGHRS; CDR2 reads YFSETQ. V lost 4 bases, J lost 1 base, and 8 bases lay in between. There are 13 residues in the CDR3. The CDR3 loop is CASSVTDNYGYTF. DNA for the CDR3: TGCGCCAGCAGCGTGACAGATAACTATGGCTACACCTTC.

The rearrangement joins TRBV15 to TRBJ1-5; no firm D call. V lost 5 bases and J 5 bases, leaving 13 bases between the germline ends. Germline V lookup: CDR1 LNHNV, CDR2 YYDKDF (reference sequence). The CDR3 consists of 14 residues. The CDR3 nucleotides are TGTGCCACCAGCTTGAGTCGAGCGGATCAGCCCCAGCATTTT. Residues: CATSLSRADQPQHF.

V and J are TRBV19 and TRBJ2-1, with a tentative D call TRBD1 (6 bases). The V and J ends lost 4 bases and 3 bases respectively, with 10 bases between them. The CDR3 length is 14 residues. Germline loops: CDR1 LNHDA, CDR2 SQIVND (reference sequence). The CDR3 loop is CASSTRGIYNEQFF. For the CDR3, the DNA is TGTGCCAGTAGTACTAGGGGGATCTACAATGAGCAGTTCTTC.